This TCR beta chain emerged from a study of neurological immune-mediated disorders. Per the germline V gene, CDR1 is DFQATT and CDR2 is SNEGSKA (reference sequence). The CDR3 has 15 residues. V gave up 0 bases and J gave up 6 bases, with 17 bases separating them. One entry per CDR3 protein results from TCRdb running MiXCR on the 5' RACE reads. The repertoire holds about 44,000 distinct CDR3 sequences, 20% to 25% seen once, with more than 4% in the top ten. This clonotype was seen ten or more times. The time point here: technical triplicate 3. Sequencing used PBMCs. The chain employs TRBV20-1 and TRBJ2-5; the D call may be TRBD1 or TRBD2 (5 bases each). The sequence came from a man in his 60s with HTLV-1-associated myelopathy (HAM/TSP). For the CDR3, the DNA is TGCAGTGCTAGAGATGAGGGTAGGGGAGTAAAGACCCAGTACTTC. Translated: CSARDEGRGVKTQYF.